This TCR beta chain was documented in a study of blood T cell repertoires in COVID-19. The CDR3 is made up of 14 amino acids. Germline V CDR1 and CDR2: SGHRS, YFSETQ. Trimming shortened V by 0 bases and J by 5 bases, and 11 bases separated the two germline ends. Profiled with immunoSEQ multiplex PCR; TCRdb holds only in-frame clones, not every one. Of approximately 230,000 clones detected, around 82% appear once; the ten largest clones hold around 6%. The TCR originated in an elderly man with acute or convalescent COVID-19. Sequencing was carried out using peripheral blood. The chain couples TRBV5-1 to TRBJ2-5, with D perhaps matching TRBD2 (5 bases). CDR3: CASSLASREETQYF. DNA for the CDR3: TGCGCCAGCAGCTTGGCCTCAAGGGAGGAGACCCAGTACTTC.